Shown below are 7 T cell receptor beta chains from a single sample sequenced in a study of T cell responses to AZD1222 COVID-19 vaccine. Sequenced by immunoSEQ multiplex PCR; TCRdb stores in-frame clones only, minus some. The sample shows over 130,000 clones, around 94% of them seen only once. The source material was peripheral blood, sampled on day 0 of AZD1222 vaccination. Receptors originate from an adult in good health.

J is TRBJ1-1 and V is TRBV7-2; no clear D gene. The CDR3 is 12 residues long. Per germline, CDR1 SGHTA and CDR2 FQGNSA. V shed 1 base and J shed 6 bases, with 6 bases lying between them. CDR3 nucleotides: TGTGCCAGCAGCTTAGTCTGGGCTGAAGCTTTCTTT. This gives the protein CASSLVWAEAFF.

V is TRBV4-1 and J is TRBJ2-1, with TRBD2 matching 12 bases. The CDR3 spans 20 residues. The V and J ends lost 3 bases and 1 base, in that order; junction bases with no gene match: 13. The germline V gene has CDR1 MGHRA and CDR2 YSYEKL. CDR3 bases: TGCGCCAGCAGCCACCTATCACCAAGGACTAGCGGGATATCCTACAATGAGCAGTTCTTC. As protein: CASSHLSPRTSGISYNEQFF.

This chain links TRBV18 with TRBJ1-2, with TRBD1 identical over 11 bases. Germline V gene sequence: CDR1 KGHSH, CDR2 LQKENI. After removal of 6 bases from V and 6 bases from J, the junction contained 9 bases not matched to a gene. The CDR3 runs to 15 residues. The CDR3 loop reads CASSPMDRGRDGYTF. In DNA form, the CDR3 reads TGTGCCAGCTCTCCGATGGACAGGGGGCGGGATGGCTACACCTTC.

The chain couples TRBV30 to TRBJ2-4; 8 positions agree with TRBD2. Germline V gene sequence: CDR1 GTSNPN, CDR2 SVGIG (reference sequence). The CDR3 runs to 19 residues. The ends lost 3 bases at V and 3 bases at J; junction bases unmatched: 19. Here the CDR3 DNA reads TGTGCCTGGAGGGGCGGGGGGCGCCCCCGCCTCTTTTACAAAAACATTCAGTACTTC. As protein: CAWRGGGRPRLFYKNIQYF. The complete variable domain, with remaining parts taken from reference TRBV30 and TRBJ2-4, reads SQTIHQWPATLVQPVGSPLSLECTVEGTSNPNLYWYRQAAGRGLQLLFYSVGIGQISSEVPQNLSASRPQDRQFILSSKKLLLSDSGFYLCAWRGGGRPRLFYKNIQYFGAGTRLSVL.

CDR3 coding DNA: TGTGCCAGCGGAACCTCCCGGGCCCAAGAGACCCAGTACTTC. Its protein product is CASGTSRAQETQYF. V usage is TRBV11-2 and J usage is TRBJ2-5; no clear D gene. This CDR3 is built from 14 residues. V was clipped by 8 bases and J by 1 base, with 14 bases between them. The germline V gene has CDR1 SGHAT and CDR2 FQNNGV.

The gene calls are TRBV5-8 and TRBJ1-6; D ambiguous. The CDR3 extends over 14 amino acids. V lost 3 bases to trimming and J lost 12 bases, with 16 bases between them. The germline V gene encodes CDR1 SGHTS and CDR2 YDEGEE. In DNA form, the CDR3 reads TGTGCCAGCAGCTGGAAAGGCGTCGACAAACCCCTCCACTTT. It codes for CASSWKGVDKPLHF.

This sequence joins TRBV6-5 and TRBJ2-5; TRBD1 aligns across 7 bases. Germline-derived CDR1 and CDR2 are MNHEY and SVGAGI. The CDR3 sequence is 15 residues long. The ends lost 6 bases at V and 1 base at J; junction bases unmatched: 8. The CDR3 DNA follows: TGTGCCAGCAGGATGACAGGGAATCCCCAAGAGACCCAGTACTTC. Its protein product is CASRMTGNPQETQYF.